Judged by abundance, the clone carrying this T cell receptor (beta chain) is medium-sized. What it recognizes is unknown. CDR1 WSHSY and CDR2 SAAADI come from the germline V gene. The CDR3 is made up of 14 amino acids. The trim removed 7 bases at V and 8 bases at J, leaving 5 bases unmatched. In the study's own analysis: It was from CDR3 differences across clinicopathological groups that a distant-metastasis classifier for papillary thyroid cancer was built. TCRdb re-called clones from the PCR reads using MiXCR. TCRdb, not the authors, supplied the V and J calls. The data hold 6,000 to 8,500 clones, with roughly 3.5% observed a single time. This sample was taken from a study of metastatic and nonmetastatic thyroid tumors. At the level of the study: Across peripheral blood and tumor or nodule tissue samples taken from malignant and benign thyroid patients, the repertoires were compared with one another. Study observations and caveats: For both blood and tumor, malignant thyroid tumors reportedly showed significantly higher TCR beta diversity than benign nodules did.

No treatment had been given to any patient before thyroid surgery. The receptor was derived from a female donor with papillary thyroid cancer or a benign thyroid nodule (not recorded which). Some clones in this sample may be carry-over from other donors' samples. V usage is TRBV10-2 and J usage is TRBJ1-6; 10 bases are a match to TRBD1. The sample was tumor tissue. CDR3 sequence (DNA): TGCGCCAGCAATCTCGGGACAGGGGATTCACCCCTCCACTTT. It encodes CASNLGTGDSPLHF.